This T cell receptor (beta chain) was sequenced during a study of T cells in Graves' hyperthyroidism and ophthalmopathy. The source material, RNA transcripts, was used to amplify TCR beta CDR3 regions. With the HTBI primer set, the TCR CDR3 went through a first round of RT-PCR. Each CDR3 protein is one row after TCRdb ran MiXCR on the multiplex PCR reads. The data contain approximately 600,000 distinct CDR3 sequences, 15% to 20% of them singletons. Whole-study results and caveats: Blood also carried most thyroid clonotypes expanded above 0.001. Using 13 V-J features, a model discriminated ophthalmopathy from stable hyperthyroidism.

V was trimmed by 6 bases and J by 1 base, leaving 9 bases between them. The CDR3 sequence is 14 residues long. Newly diagnosed patients aged 18 to 65 had hyperthyroidism of under 2 months' duration. This clonotype was seen many times. What it binds is not known. The sequenced sample was blood. This chain connects TRBV12-3 or TRBV12-4 to TRBJ2-2; D is possibly TRBD2 (5 bases). The clonotype was recovered from a woman in her twenties or thirties with Graves' hyperthyroidism. CDR3 nucleotides: TGTGCCAGCAGGGAAGGAGGGAACACCGGGGAGCTGTTTTTT. Protein sequence: CASREGGNTGELFF.